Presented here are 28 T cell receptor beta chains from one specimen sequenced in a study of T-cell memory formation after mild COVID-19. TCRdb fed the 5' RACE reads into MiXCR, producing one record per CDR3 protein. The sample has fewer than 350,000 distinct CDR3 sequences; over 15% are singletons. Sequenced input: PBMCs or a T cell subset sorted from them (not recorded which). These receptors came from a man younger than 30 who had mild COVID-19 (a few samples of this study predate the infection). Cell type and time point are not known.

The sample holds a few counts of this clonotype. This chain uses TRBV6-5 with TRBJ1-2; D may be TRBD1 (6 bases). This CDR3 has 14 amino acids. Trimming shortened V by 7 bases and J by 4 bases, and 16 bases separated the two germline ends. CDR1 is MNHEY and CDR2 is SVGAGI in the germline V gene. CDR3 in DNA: TGTGCCAGCACCGAGGGGGGGGGCGCCTATGGCTACACCTTC. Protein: CASTEGGGAYGYTF.

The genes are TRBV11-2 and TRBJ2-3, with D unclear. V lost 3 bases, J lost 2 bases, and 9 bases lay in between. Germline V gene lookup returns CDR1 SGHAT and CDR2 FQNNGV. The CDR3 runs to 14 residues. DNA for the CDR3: TGTGCCAGCAGCTTCACAGATTTCACAGATACGCAGTATTTT. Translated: CASSFTDFTDTQYF.

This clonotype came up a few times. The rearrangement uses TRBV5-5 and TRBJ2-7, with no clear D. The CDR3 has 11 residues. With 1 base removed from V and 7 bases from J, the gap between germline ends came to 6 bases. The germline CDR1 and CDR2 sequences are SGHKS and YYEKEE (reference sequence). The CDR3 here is CASSLYMEQYF. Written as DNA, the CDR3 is TGTGCCAGCAGCTTGTATATGGAGCAGTACTTC.

The CDR3 DNA sequence: TGTGCCAGCAGCGTCAGCGGGGCCGGGGAGCTGTTTTTT. Translating gives CASSVSGAGELFF. The J gene is TRBJ2-2, the V gene TRBV7-9, with TRBD2 matching over 7 bases. The germline CDR1 and CDR2 sequences are SEHNR and FQNEAQ (reference sequence). V shed 5 bases and J 6 bases; nucleotides not matched to a gene: 3. The CDR3 is 13 amino acids.

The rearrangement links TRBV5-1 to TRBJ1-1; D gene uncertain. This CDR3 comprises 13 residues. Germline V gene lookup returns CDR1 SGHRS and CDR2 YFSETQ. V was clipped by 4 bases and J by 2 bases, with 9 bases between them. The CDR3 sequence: CASSTDVNTEAFF. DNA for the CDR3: TGCGCCAGCAGCACGGACGTTAACACTGAAGCTTTCTTT.

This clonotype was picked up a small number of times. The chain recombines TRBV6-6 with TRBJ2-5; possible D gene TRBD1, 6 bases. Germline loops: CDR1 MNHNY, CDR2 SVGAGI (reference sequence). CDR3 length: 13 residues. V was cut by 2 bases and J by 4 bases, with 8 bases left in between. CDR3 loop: CASSYLGGETQYF. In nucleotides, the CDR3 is TGTGCCAGCAGTTACCTAGGGGGAGAGACCCAGTACTTC.

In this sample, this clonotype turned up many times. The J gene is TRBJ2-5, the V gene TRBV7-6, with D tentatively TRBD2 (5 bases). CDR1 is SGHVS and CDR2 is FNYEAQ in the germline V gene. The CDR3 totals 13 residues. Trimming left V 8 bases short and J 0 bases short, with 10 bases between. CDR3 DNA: TGTGCCAGCGGCCGAGGGCACCAAGAGACCCAGTACTTC. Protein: CASGRGHQETQYF.

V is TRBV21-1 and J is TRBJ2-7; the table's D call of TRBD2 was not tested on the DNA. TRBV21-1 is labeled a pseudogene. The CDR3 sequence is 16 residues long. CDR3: CASSKVSGRSRNEQYF. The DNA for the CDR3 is TGTGCCAGCAGCAAAGTGAGCGGGCGGTCCAGGAACGAGCAGTACTTC.

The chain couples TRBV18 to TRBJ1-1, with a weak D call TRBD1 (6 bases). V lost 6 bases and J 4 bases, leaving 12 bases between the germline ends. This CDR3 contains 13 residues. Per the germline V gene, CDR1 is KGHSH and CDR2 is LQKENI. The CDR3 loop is CASSPDRTTEAFF. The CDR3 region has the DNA TGTGCCAGCTCTCCAGACAGGACCACTGAAGCTTTCTTT.

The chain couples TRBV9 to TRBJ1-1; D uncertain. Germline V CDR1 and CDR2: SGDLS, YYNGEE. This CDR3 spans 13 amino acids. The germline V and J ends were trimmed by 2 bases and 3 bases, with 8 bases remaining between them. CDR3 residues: CASSVSSDTEAFF. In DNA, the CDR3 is TGTGCCAGCAGCGTCAGTAGTGACACTGAAGCTTTCTTT. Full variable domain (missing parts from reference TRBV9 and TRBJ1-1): DSGVTQTPKHLITATGQRVTLRCSPRSGDLSVYWYQQSLDQGLQFLIQYYNGEERAKGNILERFSAQQFPDLHSELNLSSLELGDSALYFCASSVSSDTEAFFGQGTRLTVV.

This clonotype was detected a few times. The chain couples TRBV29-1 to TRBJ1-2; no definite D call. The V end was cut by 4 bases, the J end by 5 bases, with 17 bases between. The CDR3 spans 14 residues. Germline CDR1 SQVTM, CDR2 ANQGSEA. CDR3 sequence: CSVVTLRRLYGYTF. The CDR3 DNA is TGCAGCGTTGTAACCCTCCGACGGTTGTATGGCTACACCTTC.

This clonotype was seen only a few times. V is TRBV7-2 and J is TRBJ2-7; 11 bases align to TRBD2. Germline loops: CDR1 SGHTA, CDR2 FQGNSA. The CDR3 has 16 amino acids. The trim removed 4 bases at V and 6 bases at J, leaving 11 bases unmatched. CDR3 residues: CASSSSLSGGAFEQYF. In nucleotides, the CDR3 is TGTGCCAGCAGCTCCTCCCTTAGCGGGGGGGCGTTCGAGCAGTACTTC.

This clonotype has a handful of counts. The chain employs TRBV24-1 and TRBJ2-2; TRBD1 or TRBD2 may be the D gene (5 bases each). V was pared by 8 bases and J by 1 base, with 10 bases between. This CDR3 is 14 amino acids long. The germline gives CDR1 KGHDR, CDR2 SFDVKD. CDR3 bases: TGTGCCACCACGGGACCCGGGAACACCGGGGAGCTGTTTTTT. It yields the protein CATTGPGNTGELFF.

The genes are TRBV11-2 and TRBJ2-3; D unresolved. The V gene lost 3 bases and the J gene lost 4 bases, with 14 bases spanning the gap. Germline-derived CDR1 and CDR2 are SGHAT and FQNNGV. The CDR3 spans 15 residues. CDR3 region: CASSFTGRAADTQYF. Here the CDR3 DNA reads TGTGCCAGCAGCTTTACGGGCCGGGCAGCAGATACGCAGTATTTT.

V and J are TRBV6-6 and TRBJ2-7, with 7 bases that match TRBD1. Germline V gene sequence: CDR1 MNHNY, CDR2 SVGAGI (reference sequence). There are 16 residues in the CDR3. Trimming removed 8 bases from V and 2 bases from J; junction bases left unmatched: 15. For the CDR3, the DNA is TGTGCCAGCTCCGCGTCCCAGACAGGGAGACCCTACGAGCAGTACTTC. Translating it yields CASSASQTGRPYEQYF.

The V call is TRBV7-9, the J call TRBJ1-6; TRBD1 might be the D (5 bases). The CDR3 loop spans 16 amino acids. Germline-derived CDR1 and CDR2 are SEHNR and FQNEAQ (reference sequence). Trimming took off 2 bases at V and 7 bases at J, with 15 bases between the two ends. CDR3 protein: CASSLSSGKGNSPLHF. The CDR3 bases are TGTGCCAGCAGCTTATCTTCTGGGAAGGGGAATTCACCCCTCCACTTT.

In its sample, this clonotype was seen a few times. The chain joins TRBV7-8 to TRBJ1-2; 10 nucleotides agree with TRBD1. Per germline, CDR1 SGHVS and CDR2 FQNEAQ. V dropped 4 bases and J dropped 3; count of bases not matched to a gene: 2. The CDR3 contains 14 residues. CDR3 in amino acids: CASSWTGGDYGYTF. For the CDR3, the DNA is TGTGCCAGCAGCTGGACAGGGGGGGACTATGGCTACACCTTC.

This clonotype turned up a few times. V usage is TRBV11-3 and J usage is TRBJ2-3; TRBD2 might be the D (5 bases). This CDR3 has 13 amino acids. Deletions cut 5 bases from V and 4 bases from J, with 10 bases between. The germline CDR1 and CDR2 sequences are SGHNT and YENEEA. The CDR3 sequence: CASSNRGPDTQYF. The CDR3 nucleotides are TGTGCCAGCAGCAATCGGGGTCCAGATACGCAGTATTTT.

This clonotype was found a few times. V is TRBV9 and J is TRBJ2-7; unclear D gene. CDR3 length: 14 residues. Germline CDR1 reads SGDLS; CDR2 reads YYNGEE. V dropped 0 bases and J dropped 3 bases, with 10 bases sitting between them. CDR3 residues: CASSVGDNNYEQYF. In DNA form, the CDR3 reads TGTGCCAGCAGCGTAGGTGACAACAACTACGAGCAGTACTTC.

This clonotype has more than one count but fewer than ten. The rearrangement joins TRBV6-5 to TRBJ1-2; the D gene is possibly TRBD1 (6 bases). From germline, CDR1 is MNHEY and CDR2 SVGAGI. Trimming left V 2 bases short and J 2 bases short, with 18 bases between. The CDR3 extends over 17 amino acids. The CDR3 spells CASSYLISLQGNYGYTF. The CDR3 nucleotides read TGTGCCAGCAGTTACCTCATTTCGTTACAGGGAAACTATGGCTACACCTTC.

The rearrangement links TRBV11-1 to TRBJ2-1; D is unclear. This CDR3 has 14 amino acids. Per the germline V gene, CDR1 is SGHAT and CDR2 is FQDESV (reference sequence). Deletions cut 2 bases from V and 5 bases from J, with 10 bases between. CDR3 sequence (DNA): TGTGCCAGCAGCTTATCGTACGGAAACAATGAGCAGTTCTTC. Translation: CASSLSYGNNEQFF. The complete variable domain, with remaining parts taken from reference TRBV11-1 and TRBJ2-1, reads EAEVAQSPRYKITEKSQAVAFWCDPISGHATLYWYRQILGQGPELLVQFQDESVVDDSQLPKDRFSAERLKGVDSTLKIQPAELGDSAMYLCASSLSYGNNEQFFGPGTRLTVL.

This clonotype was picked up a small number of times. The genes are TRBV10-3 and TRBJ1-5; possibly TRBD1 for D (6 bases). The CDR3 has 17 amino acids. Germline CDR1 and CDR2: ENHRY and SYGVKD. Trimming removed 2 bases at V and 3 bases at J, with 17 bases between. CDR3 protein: CAISEDSLDSLNQPQHF. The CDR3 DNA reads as TGTGCCATCAGTGAGGACAGCTTGGACAGCCTCAATCAGCCCCAGCATTTT.

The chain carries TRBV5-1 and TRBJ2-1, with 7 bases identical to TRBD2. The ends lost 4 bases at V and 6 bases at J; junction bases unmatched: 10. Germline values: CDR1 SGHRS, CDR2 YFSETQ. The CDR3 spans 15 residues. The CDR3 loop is CASSREGGGSNEQFF. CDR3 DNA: TGCGCCAGCAGCCGAGAGGGCGGGGGTTCCAATGAGCAGTTCTTC.

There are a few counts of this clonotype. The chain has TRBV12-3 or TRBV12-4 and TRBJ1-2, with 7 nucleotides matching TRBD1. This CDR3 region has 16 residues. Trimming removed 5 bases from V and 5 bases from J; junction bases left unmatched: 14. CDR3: CASSPNNRGGTYGYTF. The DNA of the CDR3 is TGTGCCAGCAGTCCGAATAACAGGGGAGGTACATATGGCTACACCTTC.

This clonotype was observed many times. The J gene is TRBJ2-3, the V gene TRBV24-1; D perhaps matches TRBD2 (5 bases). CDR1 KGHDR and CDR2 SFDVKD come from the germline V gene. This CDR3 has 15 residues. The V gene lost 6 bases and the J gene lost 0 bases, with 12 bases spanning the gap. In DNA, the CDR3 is TGTGCCACCAGTTGGGCCCGGGATAGCACAGATACGCAGTATTTT. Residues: CATSWARDSTDTQYF.

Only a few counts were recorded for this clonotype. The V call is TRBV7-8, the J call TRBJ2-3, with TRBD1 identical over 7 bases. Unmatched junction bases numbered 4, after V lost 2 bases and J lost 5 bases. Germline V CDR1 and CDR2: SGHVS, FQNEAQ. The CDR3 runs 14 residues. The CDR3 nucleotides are TGTGCCAGCAGCTTACAGGGGGTTGGAGATACGCAGTATTTT. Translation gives CASSLQGVGDTQYF.

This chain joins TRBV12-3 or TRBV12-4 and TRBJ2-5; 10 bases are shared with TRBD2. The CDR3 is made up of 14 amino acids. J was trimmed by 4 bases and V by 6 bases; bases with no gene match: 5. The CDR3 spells CASRTAGGRETQYF. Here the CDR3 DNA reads TGTGCCAGCAGGACAGCGGGGGGGCGAGAGACCCAGTACTTC.

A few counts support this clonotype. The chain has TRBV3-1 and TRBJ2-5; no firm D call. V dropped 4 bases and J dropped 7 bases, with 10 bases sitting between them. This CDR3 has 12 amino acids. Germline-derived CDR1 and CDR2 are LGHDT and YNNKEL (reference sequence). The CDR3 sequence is CASSLGVGTQYF. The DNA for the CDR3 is TGTGCCAGCAGCCTAGGCGTGGGGACCCAGTACTTC.